Each of the 31 T cell receptor beta chains below was sequenced from the same sample in a study of shared clonotypes between healthy human individuals. Generated by immunoSEQ multiplex PCR, the TCRdb table keeps only in-frame clones and is missing some. The repertoire holds roughly 500,000 clones, with more than 65% as singletons. The sample was PBMCs. The receptor set was obtained from a woman between 40 and 50 years old in good health. Some clones in this sample may be carry-over from other donors' samples.

A remark on this clone: This likely stems from a read error, as it lies one base from a far larger clone. Other DNA sequences of this sample code for an identical CDR3. The chain carries TRBV2 and TRBJ2-2, with TRBD1 matching 10 bases. The germline CDR1 and CDR2 sequences are SNHLY and FYNNEI. The CDR3 covers 17 residues. The CDR3 coding sequence is TGTGCCAGCAGTGAAGAGGGGACAGGGGCGAATACCGGGGAGCTGTTTTTT. This translates into CASSEEGTGANTGELFF.

The chain is built from TRBV4-1 and TRBJ1-3, with D tentatively TRBD1 (6 bases). Germline CDR1 is MGHRA and CDR2 is YSYEKL. This CDR3 has 17 residues. With 0 bases removed from V and 4 bases from J, the gap between germline ends came to 16 bases. The CDR3 here is CASSQELVQGPGNTIYF. DNA of the CDR3: TGCGCCAGCAGCCAAGAGCTGGTACAGGGTCCCGGAAACACCATATATTTT.

This clone was observed a single time. Compared with germline, one end of the junction differs, possibly owing to a read error. The chain couples TRBV6-5 to TRBJ1-5; D is perhaps TRBD1 (6 bases). This CDR3 region has 13 residues. Germline V lookup: CDR1 MNHEY, CDR2 SVGAGI. The DNA for the CDR3 is TGTGCCAGAAGTTGGGGGGCTAATCAGCCCCAGCATTTC. Amino acid sequence: CARSWGANQPQHF.

The V gene is TRBV19, the J gene TRBJ2-7; TRBD1 matches at 10 bases. In germline, CDR1 is LNHDA, CDR2 SQIVND (reference sequence). With 3 bases clipped from V and 2 bases from J, the junction kept 4 bases outside the gene matches. The CDR3 contains 15 residues. CDR3 sequence reads: CASSINGQGAYEQYF. In DNA form, the CDR3 reads TGTGCCAGTAGTATTAATGGACAGGGGGCCTACGAGCAGTACTTC.

The V and J genes are TRBV21-1 and TRBJ1-2. TRBV21-1 is reported as a pseudogene. The CDR3 spans 15 residues. The CDR3 spells CASTTGGNINYGYTF. CDR3 in DNA: TGTGCCAGCACCACAGGAGGAAATATTAACTATGGCTACACCTTC.

This chain links TRBV28 with TRBJ1-5, with TRBD1 as a possible D gene (5 bases). Germline V gene data show CDR1 as MDHEN and CDR2 as SYDVKM. CDR3 length equals 15 residues. V shed 3 bases and J shed 0 bases, with 9 bases lying between them. CDR3 nucleotides: TGTGCCAGCAGTTTTCCCGGGGGTAGCAATCAGCCCCAGCATTTT. Translated: CASSFPGGSNQPQHF.

The chain carries TRBV5-6 and TRBJ1-3; D uncertain. Germline CDR1 and CDR2: SGHDT and YYEEEE. This CDR3 has 14 residues. V was clipped by 7 bases and J by 0 bases, with 11 bases between them. The CDR3 DNA sequence: TGTGCCAGCGGAAGACTCAGCTCTGGAAACACCATATATTTT. Its translation: CASGRLSSGNTIYF.

The chain carries TRBV21-1 and TRBJ1-1. TRBV21-1 is assigned pseudogene status. CDR3 length equals 11 residues. The CDR3, as DNA: TGTGCCAGCAGCAAAGACACTGAAGCTTTCTTT. This translates into CASSKDTEAFF.

The V call is TRBV5-8, the J call TRBJ2-3; D is unclear. CDR3 length equals 14 residues. The V end lost 1 base, the J end lost 8 bases, and 14 bases lay between the germline ends. Per the germline V gene, CDR1 is SGHTS and CDR2 is YDEGEE. The CDR3 is CASSLTHAPATQYF. The CDR3 DNA is TGTGCCAGCAGCTTGACCCACGCCCCAGCTACGCAGTATTTT.

The gene calls are TRBV7-8 and TRBJ1-1; weak D call: TRBD1 (6 bases). The CDR3 is made up of 16 amino acids. The V and J ends lost 7 bases and 1 base respectively, with 19 bases between them. CDR1 and CDR2 from the germline V gene are SGHVS and FQNEAQ. The chain's CDR3 is CASTREGGLTNTEAFF. The DNA of the CDR3 is TGTGCCAGCACCCGAGAGGGGGGGCTGACGAACACTGAAGCTTTCTTT. Full variable domain (rest looked up from reference TRBV7-8 and TRBJ1-1): GAGVSQSPRYKVAKRGQDVALRCDPISGHVSLFWYQQALGQGPEFLTYFQNEAQLDKSGLPSDRFFAERPEGSVSTLKIQRTQQEDSAVYLCASTREGGLTNTEAFFGQGTRLTVV.

As concerns this clone: This likely came from a read error, as a far larger clone is one base away. The chain links TRBV5-4 to TRBJ2-5; 7 bases are a match to TRBD2. Germline CDR1 is SGHNT and CDR2 is YYREEE (reference sequence). The CDR3 covers 13 residues. In nucleotides, the CDR3 is TGTGCCAGCGGCTTGGCGGGGGATGAGACCCAGTACTTC. Its translation: CASGLAGDETQYF.

The CDR3 protein is CASSPDRVSYNEQFF. In DNA, the CDR3 is TGTGCCAGCTCACCAGACCGGGTCTCCTACAATGAGCAGTTCTTC. This chain joins TRBV18 and TRBJ2-1, with D uncertain. From germline, CDR1 is KGHSH and CDR2 LQKENI. CDR3 size: 15 residues. The V end was cut by 2 bases, the J end by 0 bases, with 8 bases between. Complete variable domain (other parts from reference TRBV18 and TRBJ2-1): NAGVMQNPRHLVRRRGQEARLRCSPMKGHSHVYWYRQLPEEGLKFMVYLQKENIIDESGMPKERFSAEFPKEGPSILRIQQVVRGDSAAYFCASSPDRVSYNEQFFGPGTRLTVL.

This chain links TRBV21-1 with TRBJ2-4; the table gives TRBD1 as D, unverified against the DNA. TRBV21-1 is a known pseudogene. CDR3 size: 19 residues. The CDR3: CASSKKGNGTGLVKNIQYF. CDR3 DNA sequence: TGTGCCAGCAGCAAAAAGGGGAACGGGACAGGCCTTGTCAAAAACATTCAGTACTTC.

For this clone: A far larger clone lies a single base away; this is likely a read error. Other DNA sequences in this specimen translate into the identical CDR3. This chain joins TRBV7-2 and TRBJ2-5; D might be TRBD1 (5 bases). CDR1 and CDR2 from the germline V gene are SGHTA and FQGNSA. The CDR3 consists of 16 residues. V lost 5 bases and J lost 2, with 18 bases in between. Here the CDR3 reads CASSTTGVGPQETQYF. CDR3 nucleotides: TGTGCCAGCAGCACCACAGGAGTGGGGCCTCAAGAGACCCAGTACTTC. Variable domain in full (rest from reference TRBV7-2 and TRBJ2-5): GAGVSQSPSNKVTEKGKDVELRCDPISGHTALYWYRQSLGQGLEFLIYFQGNSAPDKSGLPSDRFSAERTGGSVSTLTIQRTQQEDSAVYLCASSTTGVGPQETQYFGPGTRLLVL.

This clone was seen more than once but under ten times. The chain links TRBV7-2 to TRBJ2-7, with TRBD2 identical over 13 bases. The V gene's germline CDR1 is SGHTA and CDR2 FQGNSA. The CDR3 totals 17 residues. J gave up 0 bases and V 5 bases, and 7 bases lay outside the gene matches. The CDR3 region has the DNA TGTGCCAGCAGCGGGACTAGCGGGGACTTAGTCTCCTACGAGCAGTACTTC. Protein: CASSGTSGDLVSYEQYF.

V is TRBV4-3 and J is TRBJ1-2; D not resolved. The CDR3 spans 15 residues. The germline V and J ends were trimmed by 1 base and 0 bases, with 9 bases remaining between them. The germline V gene encodes CDR1 LGHNA and CDR2 YSLEER. This CDR3 reads CASSQGQSSNYGYTF. CDR3 in DNA: TGCGCCAGCAGCCAAGGACAATCATCTAACTATGGCTACACCTTC.

This chain joins TRBV7-8 and TRBJ2-1, with 7 positions matching TRBD2. The CDR3 loop spans 14 amino acids. The trim removed 2 bases at V and 5 bases at J, leaving 3 bases unmatched. The germline V gene has CDR1 SGHVS and CDR2 FQNEAQ. CDR3 DNA sequence: TGTGCCAGCAGCTTACTAGCGGCTGACAATGAGCAGTTCTTC. It translates to CASSLLAADNEQFF.

This clone is a singleton in its sample. This may stem from a read error, because a much larger clone lies one nucleotide away. The chain couples TRBV18 to TRBJ2-7, with D hard to call. Germline values: CDR1 KGHSH, CDR2 LQKENI. Trimming removed 1 base from V and 6 bases from J, with 16 bases in between. The CDR3 totals 15 residues. The CDR3 loop reads CASSPRNSASSEQYF. The CDR3 nucleotides read TGTGCCAGCTCACCACGCAACAGCGCAAGTTCCGAGCAGTACTTC.

The chain is built from TRBV11-2 and TRBJ2-3; no reliable D call. The germline V gene has CDR1 SGHAT and CDR2 FQNNGV. V was clipped by 6 bases and J by 7 bases, with 11 bases between them. CDR3 length equals 12 residues. The CDR3 loop reads CASSRRINTQYF. In nucleotides, the CDR3 is TGTGCCAGCAGTAGAAGGATCAATACGCAGTATTTT.

As concerns this clone: A read error likely explains this, since a far larger clone differs by one base. In DNA, the CDR3 is TGTGCCGGCAGACCCCCAGCGGGAGGCCCTTTAAGGGAGCAGTTCTTC. This sequence encodes CAGRPPAGGPLREQFF. The gene calls are TRBV27 and TRBJ2-1, with 9 bases that match TRBD2. Germline CDR1 reads MNHEY; CDR2 reads SMNVEV (reference sequence). The CDR3 has 16 amino acids.

The rearrangement uses TRBV9 and TRBJ2-3; D ambiguous. V was clipped by 0 bases and J by 0 bases, with 8 bases between them. The V gene's germline CDR1 is SGDLS and CDR2 YYNGEE. This CDR3 has 15 residues. The CDR3 sequence is CASSVGTASTDTQYF. The CDR3 nucleotides read TGTGCCAGCAGCGTAGGTACAGCGAGCACAGATACGCAGTATTTT.

The rearrangement uses TRBV6-6 and TRBJ2-5, with a tentative D call TRBD2 (6 bases). Germline V gives CDR1 MNHNY, CDR2 SVGAGI (reference sequence). The CDR3 is 15 residues long. Trimming shortened V by 6 bases and J by 2 bases, and 16 bases separated the two germline ends. CDR3 region: CASRPHGGGQETQYF. For the CDR3, the DNA is TGTGCCAGCAGACCCCACGGAGGAGGGCAAGAGACCCAGTACTTC.

This chain connects TRBV2 to TRBJ2-4; D is unresolved. Deletions cut 2 bases from V and 0 bases from J, with 8 bases between. Germline CDR1 reads SNHLY; CDR2 reads FYNNEI. The CDR3 consists of 15 residues. CDR3 sequence (DNA): TGTGCCAGCAGTGAAAGGTTACTAGCCAAAAACATTCAGTACTTC. This encodes CASSERLLAKNIQYF.

A word on this clone: With a far larger clone one base away, a read error is the likely cause. The chain joins TRBV7-9 to TRBJ2-5; 12 bases map to TRBD2. CDR1 SEHNR and CDR2 FQNEAQ come from the germline V gene (reference sequence). The CDR3 runs 17 residues. CDR3 region: CAGSLRASGRAGETQYF. CDR3 DNA: TGTGCCGGCAGCTTACGGGCTAGCGGGAGGGCCGGGGAGACCCAGTACTTC. Variable domain in full (rest from reference TRBV7-9 and TRBJ2-5): DTGVSQNPRHKITKRGQNVTFRCDPISEHNRLYWYRQTLGQGPEFLTYFQNEAQLEKSRLLSDRFSAERPKGSFSTLEIQRTEQGDSAMYLCAGSLRASGRAGETQYFGPGTRLLVL.

Only one count was recorded for this clone. V usage is TRBV5-1 and J usage is TRBJ2-5; D is ambiguous. Looked up from germline, CDR1 is SGHRS and CDR2 is YFSETQ. The CDR3 spans 14 residues. The V gene lost 4 bases and the J gene lost 0 bases, with 10 bases spanning the gap. The CDR3, as DNA: TGCGCCAGCAGCCCGGCCCGCCACCAAGAGACCCAGTACTTC. Amino acid sequence: CASSPARHQETQYF.

The chain recombines TRBV11-3 with TRBJ2-5; possibly TRBD1 or TRBD2 for D (5 bases each). V lost 1 base to trimming and J lost 1 base, with 10 bases between them. Germline V gene sequence: CDR1 SGHNT, CDR2 YENEEA. The CDR3 runs 15 residues. This CDR3 is CASSLGGTRQETQYF. The CDR3, as DNA: TGTGCCAGCAGCTTAGGAGGGACCCGCCAAGAGACCCAGTACTTC.

V and J are TRBV7-2 and TRBJ2-1; no definite D call. CDR1 is SGHTA, CDR2 FQGNSA, per germline. V dropped 1 base and J dropped 5 bases, with 6 bases sitting between them. CDR3 length: 13 residues. CDR3 sequence: CASSLVLNNEQFF. In DNA, the CDR3 is TGTGCCAGCAGCTTAGTCCTTAACAATGAGCAGTTCTTC.

The V and J genes are TRBV6-1 and TRBJ1-2; the D gene is possibly TRBD1 (6 bases). CDR1 and CDR2 from the germline V gene are MNHNS and SASEGT. The germline V and J ends were trimmed by 0 bases and 5 bases, with 13 bases remaining between them. The CDR3 covers 15 residues. This CDR3 reads CASSEAQGRGYGYTF. In nucleotides, the CDR3 is TGTGCCAGCAGTGAAGCACAGGGACGCGGTTATGGCTACACCTTC.

This clone was detected many times. This chain joins TRBV30 and TRBJ1-2, with 8 bases identical to TRBD1. Germline-derived CDR1 and CDR2 are GTSNPN and SVGIG (reference sequence). V trimming: 5 bases; J trimming: 4 bases; junction bases outside the gene matches: 12. The length of the CDR3 is 15 residues. The CDR3 here is CAWQEDRDGTYGYTF. CDR3 DNA: TGTGCCTGGCAAGAGGACAGGGACGGTACCTATGGCTACACCTTC.

A single count supports this clone. This chain uses TRBV29-1 with TRBJ2-7, with 7 bases lining up with TRBD2. CDR1 and CDR2 from the germline V gene are SQVTM and ANQGSEA. CDR3 length equals 13 residues. V was pared by 6 bases and J by 5 bases, with 10 bases of the junction left unmatched. The chain's CDR3 is CSVSRDYVNEQYF. The CDR3, as DNA: TGCAGCGTCTCCCGGGACTATGTCAACGAGCAGTACTTC.

CDR3 nucleotide sequence: TGTGCCAGCAGCCGGACAGGGGACAATCAGCCCCAGCATTTT. The encoded protein is CASSRTGDNQPQHF. This chain links TRBV11-2 with TRBJ1-5; 9 nucleotides line up with TRBD1. The length of the CDR3 is 14 residues. V was clipped by 5 bases and J by 3 bases; unmatched bases: 2. Germline values: CDR1 SGHAT, CDR2 FQNNGV.